This T cell receptor beta chain emerged from a study of T-cell memory formation after mild COVID-19. Study conclusions and caveats: Nothing showed for sure that second-wave clones peaking on day 37 were SARS-CoV-2 specific.

5'RACE primed at constant segments yielded TCR alpha and TCR beta cDNA libraries bearing sample barcodes and UMIs. TCRdb reprocessed the 5' RACE reads via MiXCR and lists one record per CDR3 protein. The table includes some 450,000 distinct CDR3 sequences, around 18% detected once. This clonotype was counted only a few times. As yet, its antigen is unknown. Sequencing used PBMCs or a T cell subset sorted from them (not recorded which). The clonotype comes from an adult woman who had mild COVID-19 (a few samples of this study predate the infection). Cell type and time point are not known.

CDR3 residues: CATDRGGPNYGYTF. The CDR3 DNA follows: TGTGCCACGGACAGAGGCGGGCCCAACTATGGCTACACCTTC. The chain links TRBV6-2 or TRBV6-3 to TRBJ1-2; TRBD1 is a possible D gene (6 bases). Trimming cost V 10 bases and J 2 bases, with 17 bases left between them. The CDR3 runs 14 residues. The germline gives CDR1 MNHEY, CDR2 SVGEGT.